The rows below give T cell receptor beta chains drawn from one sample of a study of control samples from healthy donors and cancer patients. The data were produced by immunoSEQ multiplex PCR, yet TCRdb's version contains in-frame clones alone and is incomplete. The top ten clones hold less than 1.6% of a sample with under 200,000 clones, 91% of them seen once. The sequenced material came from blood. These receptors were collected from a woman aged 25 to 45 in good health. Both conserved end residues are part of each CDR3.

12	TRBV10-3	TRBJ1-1	CAIKGQNTEAFF
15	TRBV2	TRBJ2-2	CASSGVQGVTGELFF
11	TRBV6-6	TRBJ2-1	CASSSNNEQFF
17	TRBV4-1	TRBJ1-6	CASSQSGTEFFNSPLHF
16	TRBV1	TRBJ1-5	CTSSQDWAGGGQPQHF
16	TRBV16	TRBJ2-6	CASSQYSVSGANVLTF
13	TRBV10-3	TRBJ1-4	CAISEEEVGKLFF
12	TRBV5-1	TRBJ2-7	CASSSTGNEQYF
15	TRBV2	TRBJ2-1	CASRWDTSSYNEQFF
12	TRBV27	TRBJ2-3	CASSLGTDTQYF
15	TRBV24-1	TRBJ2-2	CATSDFSTGSGELFF
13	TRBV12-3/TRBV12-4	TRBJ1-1	CASSPPPGKEAFF
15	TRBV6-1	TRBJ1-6	CASSEQGSYNSPLHF
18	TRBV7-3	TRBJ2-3	CASSLRGLAGSSTDTQYF
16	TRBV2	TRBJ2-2	CASRLLAGGFTGELFF
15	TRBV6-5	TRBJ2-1	CASRSGTGGYNEQFF
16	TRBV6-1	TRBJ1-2	CASSEAGTGVNYGYTF
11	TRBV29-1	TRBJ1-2	CSVPINYGYTF
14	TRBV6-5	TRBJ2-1	CASRRVAGANEQFF
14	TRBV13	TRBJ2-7	CASSLRGGPYEQYF
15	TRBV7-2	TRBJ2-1	CASSLGLADYNEQFF
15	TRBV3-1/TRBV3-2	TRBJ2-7	CASSQEGTGLHEQYF
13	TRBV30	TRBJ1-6	CAWNRGSNSPLHF
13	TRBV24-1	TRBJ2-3	CATQGDSTDTQYF
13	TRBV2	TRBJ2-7	CASKPDRVYEQYF
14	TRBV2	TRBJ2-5	CASSGTGYGGTQYF
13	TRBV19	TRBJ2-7	CASSIDSSYEQYF
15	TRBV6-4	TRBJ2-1	CASSPGLAGGNEQFF
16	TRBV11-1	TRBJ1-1	CASSLVQGAVNTEAFF
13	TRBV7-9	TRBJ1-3	CASSLGQLNTIYF
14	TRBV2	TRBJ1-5	CASSDIHSNQPQHF
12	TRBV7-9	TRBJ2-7	CASSLQSYEQYF
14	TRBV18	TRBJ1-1	CASSFNRGNTEAFF
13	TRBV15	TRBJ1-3	CATSRSSGNTIYF
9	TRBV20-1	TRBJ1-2	CSPAGGYTF
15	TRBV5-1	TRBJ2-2	CASRPSGRNTGELFF
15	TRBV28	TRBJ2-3	CASRGQGRPADTQYF
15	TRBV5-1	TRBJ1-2	CASSLGDRGLAGYTF
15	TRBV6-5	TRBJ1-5	CASSPGTGGNQPQHF
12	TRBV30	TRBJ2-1	CAWTGRYNEQFF
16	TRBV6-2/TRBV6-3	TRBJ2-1	CASSGLAGGNDNEQFF
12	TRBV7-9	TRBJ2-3	CASSASTDTQYF
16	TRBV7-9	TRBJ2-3	CASSFWDTGTTDTQYF
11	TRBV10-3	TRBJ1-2	CAIGGAYGYTF
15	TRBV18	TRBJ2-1	CASQPGQGVGNEQFF
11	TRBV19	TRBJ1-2	CASSINYGYTF
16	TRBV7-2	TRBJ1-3	CASSLGHTSSGNTIYF
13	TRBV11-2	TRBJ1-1	CASSHGTDTEAFF
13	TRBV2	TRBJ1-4	CASSEGRDEKLFF
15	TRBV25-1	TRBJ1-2	CASSEYLTENYGYTF
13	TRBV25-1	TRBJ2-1	CASTASSYNEQFF
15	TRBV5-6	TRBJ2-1	CASSNPAENYNEQFF
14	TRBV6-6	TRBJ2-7	CASSYSRGDYEQYF
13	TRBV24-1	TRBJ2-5	CATSDWVRETQYF
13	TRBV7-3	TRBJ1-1	CASSLSQNTEAFF
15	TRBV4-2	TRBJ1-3	CASSQDSLSGNTIYF
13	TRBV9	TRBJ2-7	CASSPGGAYEQYF